Given below is one TCR beta chain in context. Its antigen is not identified. The data belong to a study of shared clonotypes between healthy human individuals. Study findings and constraints: Memory subsets generally showed lower estimated richness than naive subsets. Generation of non-shared clonotypes was less probable than generation of clonotypes shared by all four donors.

Looked up from germline, CDR1 is GTSNPN and CDR2 is SVGIG (reference sequence). The CDR3 is 16 residues long. Trimming removed 1 base from V and 5 bases from J, with 20 bases in between. This was a deep-level run. Data came from immunoSEQ multiplex PCR; TCRdb stores just in-frame clones and leaves some out. The table shows some 1.1 million clones, with roughly 77% occurring only once. This sequence was found in a man aged 18 to 30 in good health. Some clones in this sample may be carry-over from other donors' samples. The chain employs TRBV30 and TRBJ2-5; either TRBD1 or TRBD2 may supply D (5 bases each). What was sequenced was memory CD4+ T cells from PBMCs. As for subset: CD45RA-negative fraction. The CDR3 sequence is CAWSAGAGESRETQYF. The CDR3 region has the DNA TGTGCCTGGAGTGCCGGGGCTGGGGAGTCCCGGGAGACCCAGTACTTC.